A selection of T cell receptor beta chains follows, all from one sample in a study of regulatory T cells in long-lasting Graves disease. One entry per CDR3 protein results from TCRdb running MiXCR on the multiplex PCR reads. The table includes under 800,000 distinct CDR3 sequences, under 20% detected once. These records were also assigned to another study, of T cells in Graves' hyperthyroidism and ophthalmopathy.

The starting material was peripheral blood mononuclear cells (PBMCs), obtained at new diagnosis, from a patient treated with antithyroid drugs. These receptors all come from a young woman with Graves disease. Both conserved end residues are part of each CDR3. A D gene is named only where the DNA matches it firmly. Clone size is not always given. Where it is, it says once, few, many or a class for expanded clones.

DNA: TGTGCCTGGAACCGAGGGGAGGGCACTGAAGCTTTCTTT
CDR3: CAWNRGEGTEAFF
V: TRBV30
J: TRBJ1-1
D: .
size: many

DNA: TGTGCCAGCCATAAAGGGGTTGGGGCTTTCTTT
CDR3: CASHKGVGAFF
V: TRBV2
J: TRBJ1-1
D: .
size: many

DNA: TGTGCCAGCAGCCACGACAGGGGGTCCACCGGGGAGCTGTTTTTT
CDR3: CASSHDRGSTGELFF
V: TRBV13
J: TRBJ2-2
D: TRBD1
size: few

DNA: TGTGCCAGTAGTATTGGTATGAACACTGAAGCTTTCTTT
CDR3: CASSIGMNTEAFF
V: TRBV19
J: TRBJ1-1
D: .
size: many

DNA: TGTGCCAGCAGCTTATCAGGGGAACCCTACGAGCAGTACTTC
CDR3: CASSLSGEPYEQYF
V: TRBV7-2
J: TRBJ2-7
D: .
size: few

DNA: TGTGCCAGCAATGACAGGGATGTGGACATTCAGTACTTC
CDR3: CASNDRDVDIQYF
V: TRBV6-1
J: TRBJ2-4
D: TRBD1
size: many

DNA: TGTGCCAGCAGTGAAGCGCCTGGAGGAAACACCATATATTTT
CDR3: CASSEAPGGNTIYF
V: TRBV6-1
J: TRBJ1-3
D: .
size: many

DNA: TGTGCCAGCAGCTTAATACCCGGGGTCGGGGAGCTGTTTTTT
CDR3: CASSLIPGVGELFF
V: TRBV7-2
J: TRBJ2-2
D: .
size: few

DNA: TGTGCCAGCAGCGCAGGGACATATAGCAATCAGCCCCAGCATTTT
CDR3: CASSAGTYSNQPQHF
V: TRBV7-9
J: TRBJ1-5
D: .
size: many

DNA: TGTGCCAGCAGCCTCGGATGGTCCGCCAATGAGCAGTTCTTC
CDR3: CASSLGWSANEQFF
V: TRBV9
J: TRBJ2-1
D: .
size: .

DNA: TGTGCCAGCAGCTTTAGGGGGGGTGGGAATGAGCAGTTCTTC
CDR3: CASSFRGGGNEQFF
V: TRBV7-2
J: TRBJ2-1
D: .
size: .

DNA: TGTGCCACTCGGACCGGTTTGGGTGACAATGAGCAGTTCTTC
CDR3: CATRTGLGDNEQFF
V: TRBV24-1
J: TRBJ2-1
D: .
size: many

DNA: TGTGCCAGCGGAGGGGGGGGGGCAGTCAGAACTACCTATAATTCACCCCTCCACTTT
CDR3: CASGGGGAVRTTYNSPLHF
V: TRBV2
J: TRBJ1-6
D: .
size: many

DNA: TGTGCCAGCAGCGGGACAACAAGCTCCTATAATTCACCCCTCCACTTT
CDR3: CASSGTTSSYNSPLHF
V: TRBV6-1
J: TRBJ1-6
D: .
size: few

DNA: TGTGCCAGCAGTTGGGGACAGGGATTCACAGATACGCAGTATTTT
CDR3: CASSWGQGFTDTQYF
V: TRBV28
J: TRBJ2-3
D: TRBD1
size: many

DNA: TGTGCCAGCAAGGGCAGGCAAAGGGGTAATTCACCCCTCCACTTT
CDR3: CASKGRQRGNSPLHF
V: TRBV28
J: TRBJ1-6
D: .
size: .

DNA: TGTGCCAGCAGTTCTAGAACAGGGGATCAGCCCCAGCATTTT
CDR3: CASSSRTGDQPQHF
V: TRBV28
J: TRBJ1-5
D: TRBD1
size: many

DNA: TGTGCCAGCAGCTTACCCACAGAAACCGGGGAGCTGTTTTTT
CDR3: CASSLPTETGELFF
V: TRBV11-2
J: TRBJ2-2
D: .
size: few

DNA: TGCAGCTTTACGACACTCAAGACCCAGTACTTC
CDR3: CSFTTLKTQYF
V: TRBV20-1
J: TRBJ2-5
D: .
size: many

DNA: TGCGCCAGCAGCTTGGATGCCTTTAAGGTCTCCGAGCAGTACTTC
CDR3: CASSLDAFKVSEQYF
V: TRBV5-1
J: TRBJ2-7
D: .
size: .

DNA: TGCAGTGCTACGACAGGGAGCTCCTACGAGCAGTACTTC
CDR3: CSATTGSSYEQYF
V: TRBV20-1
J: TRBJ2-7
D: TRBD1
size: many

DNA: TGTGCCAGCAGCTTGGCCTCTTACTCCTACGAGCAGTACTTC
CDR3: CASSLASYSYEQYF
V: TRBV5-5
J: TRBJ2-7
D: .
size: few

DNA: TGTGCCAGTAGTATAAGTAGTGCTGGAGAGCAGTTCTTC
CDR3: CASSISSAGEQFF
V: TRBV19
J: TRBJ2-1
D: .
size: .

DNA: TGTGCCAGCAGTGAAGTTCCCACGGATTCGCAGTATTTT
CDR3: CASSEVPTDSQYF
V: TRBV6-1
J: TRBJ2-3
D: .
size: few

DNA: TGTGCCAGCAGCCCTACTGAGGGTAGCGTCCAAGAGACCCAGTACTTC
CDR3: CASSPTEGSVQETQYF
V: TRBV14
J: TRBJ2-5
D: .
size: .

DNA: TGTGCCAGCAGTTTAGGGGACTCCCAAGAGACCCAGTACTTC
CDR3: CASSLGDSQETQYF
V: TRBV12-3/TRBV12-4
J: TRBJ2-5
D: .
size: many

DNA: TGTGCCAGCAGCTTAGGACTGGCAGGGGATGGCACAGATACGCAGTATTTT
CDR3: CASSLGLAGDGTDTQYF
V: TRBV7-2
J: TRBJ2-3
D: .
size: many

DNA: TGTGCCGCAAGCCCCGGGAAAAACAATCAGCCCCAGCATTTT
CDR3: CAASPGKNNQPQHF
V: TRBV6-1
J: TRBJ1-5
D: .
size: .

DNA: TGTGCCAGCGGTGGGACAGGGATAAATGAAAAACTGTTTTTT
CDR3: CASGGTGINEKLFF
V: TRBV12-3/TRBV12-4
J: TRBJ1-4
D: TRBD1
size: .

DNA: TGTGCCAGCAGTGCCTTAGCCGTCTACGAGCAGTACTTC
CDR3: CASSALAVYEQYF
V: TRBV2
J: TRBJ2-7
D: .
size: many

DNA: TGTGCCAGCACCGTGACAGGGTCTGGCTACACCTTC
CDR3: CASTVTGSGYTF
V: TRBV28
J: TRBJ1-2
D: TRBD1
size: .

DNA: TGTGCCAGTTCGACAGGGGTAAATGAAAAACTGTTTTTT
CDR3: CASSTGVNEKLFF
V: TRBV6-1
J: TRBJ1-4
D: TRBD1
size: .

DNA: TGTGCCTGGACCGCAGGGGGGGCGGGGTATGGCTACACCTTC
CDR3: CAWTAGGAGYGYTF
V: TRBV30
J: TRBJ1-2
D: TRBD1
size: .

DNA: TGTGCCAGCAGTTTTACAGGGAACACAGATACGCAGTATTTT
CDR3: CASSFTGNTDTQYF
V: TRBV12-3/TRBV12-4
J: TRBJ2-3
D: .
size: many

DNA: TGTGCCAGCAGCTTAGCAACAACAGGGAATAGTCAGCCCCAGCATTTT
CDR3: CASSLATTGNSQPQHF
V: TRBV7-2
J: TRBJ1-5
D: .
size: .

DNA: TGTGCCATCAGTGGTTTACAGGGGTTTGGCTACACCTTC
CDR3: CAISGLQGFGYTF
V: TRBV10-3
J: TRBJ1-2
D: TRBD1
size: many

DNA: TGTGCCAGCAGTTTAACGCCCACTTGGGAGGCGCCTCAGCCCCAGCATTTT
CDR3: CASSLTPTWEAPQPQHF
V: TRBV28
J: TRBJ1-5
D: .
size: many

DNA: TGTGCCAGTATGGGCCCGGGGGTGTGGACTGAAGATTTCTTT
CDR3: CASMGPGVWTEDFF
V: TRBV19
J: TRBJ1-1
D: .
size: .

DNA: TGTGCCAGCAGTGAGAGGACAGGGAGGAATCAGCCCCAGCATTTT
CDR3: CASSERTGRNQPQHF
V: TRBV2
J: TRBJ1-5
D: TRBD1
size: .

DNA: TGTGCCAGCGGCGCCACAGGGCTTGGTCAGCCCCAGCATTTT
CDR3: CASGATGLGQPQHF
V: TRBV28
J: TRBJ1-5
D: .
size: many

DNA: TGTGCCAGCGGACCCCTCGACACGATTGAGCAGTTCTTC
CDR3: CASGPLDTIEQFF
V: TRBV6-2/TRBV6-3
J: TRBJ2-1
D: .
size: many

DNA: TGTGCCAGCAGCTTGGTTGGGGGATCGTGGAATGAGCAGTTCTTC
CDR3: CASSLVGGSWNEQFF
V: TRBV5-4
J: TRBJ2-1
D: .
size: .

DNA: TGCGCCAGCAGCTTGGCCCCAAACTATGGCTACACCTTC
CDR3: CASSLAPNYGYTF
V: TRBV5-1
J: TRBJ1-2
D: .
size: many

DNA: TGTGCCAGCAGCCCGACTAGCGACTACAATGAGCAGTTCTTC
CDR3: CASSPTSDYNEQFF
V: TRBV5-6
J: TRBJ2-1
D: TRBD2
size: .

DNA: TGTGCCAGCAGCCGCCGGGACAGGGGAATCAGTAATTCACCCCTCCACTTT
CDR3: CASSRRDRGISNSPLHF
V: TRBV11-2
J: TRBJ1-6
D: TRBD1
size: many

DNA: TGCAGCGCTGGCGGGGGTAGGGAGACCCAGTACTTC
CDR3: CSAGGGRETQYF
V: TRBV29-1
J: TRBJ2-5
D: TRBD2
size: .

DNA: TGTGCCAGCAGTGAAATCGGCGGGAGTAGGGATGAGCAGTTCTTC
CDR3: CASSEIGGSRDEQFF
V: TRBV6-1
J: TRBJ2-1
D: TRBD2
size: many

DNA: TGTGCCAGCAGCTTAGATCCCCATTCAGGGGACAAAAACATTCAGTACTTC
CDR3: CASSLDPHSGDKNIQYF
V: TRBV11-2
J: TRBJ2-4
D: .
size: few

DNA: TGTGCCAGCAGACCGAGACAGAACACCGGGGAGCTGTTTTTT
CDR3: CASRPRQNTGELFF
V: TRBV6-1
J: TRBJ2-2
D: .
size: many

DNA: TGTGCCAGCAGCGTTTTACAGGGCCTCGGGGAGCTGTTTTTT
CDR3: CASSVLQGLGELFF
V: TRBV7-2
J: TRBJ2-2
D: .
size: few

DNA: TGTGCCAGCAGGCCCCAGGGTCCCACCGGGGAGCTGTTTTTT
CDR3: CASRPQGPTGELFF
V: TRBV7-3
J: TRBJ2-2
D: .
size: many

DNA: TGCAGTGCCATCCCTCCGGTACAGGACAATGAGCAGTTCTTC
CDR3: CSAIPPVQDNEQFF
V: TRBV20-1
J: TRBJ2-1
D: .
size: many

DNA: TGTGCCAGCAGCCAACCGGCAGGGTCTGGTGGCTACACCTTC
CDR3: CASSQPAGSGGYTF
V: TRBV3-1
J: TRBJ1-2
D: .
size: many

DNA: TGTGCCAGCAGTTTCTTTCGGACAGCTAACACTGAAGCTTTCTTT
CDR3: CASSFFRTANTEAFF
V: TRBV6-2/TRBV6-3
J: TRBJ1-1
D: .
size: once

DNA: TGTGCCAGCAGCTTAGGGCTCAGCCAAGAGACCCAGTACTTC
CDR3: CASSLGLSQETQYF
V: TRBV7-2
J: TRBJ2-5
D: .
size: many

DNA: TGTGCCAGCAGTGAAGCGTCGGCAGGAGTGGAAAAACTGTTTTTT
CDR3: CASSEASAGVEKLFF
V: TRBV6-1
J: TRBJ1-4
D: .
size: many

DNA: TGTGCCTGGAGAACAGGGGGCGCCGGGGAGCTGTTTTTT
CDR3: CAWRTGGAGELFF
V: TRBV30
J: TRBJ2-2
D: TRBD1
size: .

DNA: TGCGCCAGCAGCTTATTTGCCGAAAACTCCTACGAGCAGTACTTC
CDR3: CASSLFAENSYEQYF
V: TRBV5-1
J: TRBJ2-7
D: .
size: many

DNA: TGTGCCTGGAGTGTAGTAAAGAGCATAGGGGGAGAGACCCAGTACTTC
CDR3: CAWSVVKSIGGETQYF
V: TRBV30
J: TRBJ2-5
D: .
size: .

DNA: TGTGCCACCAGCAGAGATGTTGGGGTATTGGGCACTGAAGCTTTCTTT
CDR3: CATSRDVGVLGTEAFF
V: TRBV15
J: TRBJ1-1
D: .
size: .